The following is a TCR beta chain sequence with its context. Its antigen remains unidentified. A much larger clone lies a single base off, so this may be a read error. The final CDR3 position lacks the conserved phenylalanine or tryptophan, pointing to a likely read error. These data come from a study of T cells in Graves' hyperthyroidism and ophthalmopathy. Exclusion of patients followed from uncontrolled infection, other autoimmune disease, pregnancy or lactation. Every diagnosis used clinical symptoms, serum thyroxine and TRAb, thyroid ultrasound and orbital computed tomography. Amplification of TCR beta CDR3 regions was performed using RNA transcripts as template. When the TCR CDR3 underwent first-round RT-PCR, the HTBI primer set was used. One entry per CDR3 protein results from TCRdb running MiXCR on the multiplex PCR reads. The sample holds 380,000 or so distinct CDR3 sequences; approximately 20% are singletons and the top ten take 3.7%.

Study-wide results and limits: Blood also showed most of the thyroid clonotypes that were expanded above 0.001.

CDR1 MNHNS and CDR2 SASEGT come from the germline V gene. Trimming removed 7 bases from V and 0 bases from J, with 16 bases in between. This CDR3 comprises 15 residues. Material: blood. The clonotype was recovered from a young woman with Graves' hyperthyroidism. This chain connects TRBV6-1 to TRBJ2-7; D perhaps matches TRBD1 (6 bases). The CDR3 coding sequence is TGTGCCAGCACCTTAAACAGGGTCTCCTCCTACGAGCAGTACTAC. It encodes CASTLNRVSSYEQYY.